These T cell receptor beta chains were read from a single sample in a study of cytomegalovirus exposure and HLA in healthy donors. Measured with immunoSEQ multiplex PCR; TCRdb has only the in-frame clones, and not every one. The sample holds around 91,000 clones, around 84% seen once. Sample: PBMCs. The origin of the receptors is a woman in her thirties or forties in good health and CMV-seropositive. The CDR3 runs from the conserved cysteine through the conserved F or W. A D gene is named only where the DNA matches it firmly. The size of a clone is reported for some rows only, either as once, few or many, or as a class for expanded clones.

j_gene: TRBJ2-7; d_gene: .; abundance: .; v_gene: TRBV28; CDR3aa: CASTFSSSYEQYF; CDR3nt: TGTGCCAGCACCTTTTCCAGCTCCTACGAGCAGTACTTC
j_gene: TRBJ1-5; d_gene: TRBD1; abundance: .; v_gene: TRBV28; CDR3aa: CASRPGQGSQPQHF; CDR3nt: TGTGCCAGCAGACCTGGACAGGGGAGTCAGCCCCAGCATTTT
j_gene: TRBJ2-3; d_gene: TRBD2; abundance: .; v_gene: TRBV9; CDR3aa: CASSVEVGGITDTQYF; CDR3nt: TGTGCCAGCAGCGTAGAGGTGGGAGGGATCACAGATACGCAGTATTTT
j_gene: TRBJ2-7; d_gene: .; abundance: .; v_gene: TRBV30; CDR3aa: CAWSPQNYEQYF; CDR3nt: TGTGCCTGGAGTCCCCAGAACTACGAGCAGTACTTC
j_gene: TRBJ2-3; d_gene: TRBD1; abundance: .; v_gene: TRBV7-9; CDR3aa: CSSSLTGATDTQYF; CDR3nt: TGTTCCAGCAGCTTGACAGGGGCCACAGATACGCAGTATTTT
j_gene: TRBJ1-2; d_gene: .; abundance: .; v_gene: TRBV9; CDR3aa: CASSVGGNYGYTF; CDR3nt: TGTGCCAGCAGCGTAGGGGGCAACTATGGCTACACCTTC
j_gene: TRBJ2-3; d_gene: .; abundance: .; v_gene: TRBV27; CDR3aa: CASSPVSADTQYF; CDR3nt: TGTGCCAGCAGTCCCGTTAGCGCAGATACGCAGTATTTT
j_gene: TRBJ2-1; d_gene: TRBD2; abundance: .; v_gene: TRBV5-1; CDR3aa: CASRSGSGFSEQFF; CDR3nt: TGCGCCAGTCGAAGCGGGAGTGGATTTAGTGAGCAGTTCTTC
j_gene: TRBJ1-4; d_gene: TRBD1; abundance: .; v_gene: TRBV10-3; CDR3aa: CAISETGTGDEKLFF; CDR3nt: TGTGCCATCAGTGAGACTGGGACAGGGGATGAAAAACTGTTTTTT
j_gene: TRBJ2-1; d_gene: TRBD2; abundance: medium-sized; v_gene: TRBV4-1; CDR3aa: CASSQDSSAGGPGGEQFF; CDR3nt: TGCGCCAGCAGCCAAGACTCCTCTGCGGGAGGGCCGGGGGGTGAGCAGTTCTTC
j_gene: TRBJ2-5; d_gene: .; abundance: .; v_gene: TRBV5-1; CDR3aa: CASSLDRLGTQYF; CDR3nt: TGCGCCAGCAGCTTAGACAGGCTAGGGACCCAGTACTTC
j_gene: TRBJ1-1; d_gene: TRBD1; abundance: .; v_gene: TRBV6-1; CDR3aa: CASSEDRPEAFF; CDR3nt: TGTGCCAGCAGCGAGGACAGGCCTGAAGCTTTCTTT
j_gene: TRBJ1-2; d_gene: .; abundance: .; v_gene: TRBV9; CDR3aa: CASSVAAEKYYGYTF; CDR3nt: TGTGCCAGCAGCGTTGCGGCAGAAAAATACTATGGCTACACCTTC
j_gene: TRBJ2-3; d_gene: TRBD1; abundance: .; v_gene: TRBV27; CDR3aa: CASSRYLPGGIDTQYF; CDR3nt: TGTGCCAGCAGTCGCTATTTACCAGGGGGTATAGATACGCAGTATTTT
j_gene: TRBJ2-2; d_gene: .; abundance: .; v_gene: TRBV9; CDR3aa: CASSVGGGPTARNTGELFF; CDR3nt: TGTGCCAGCAGCGTAGGGGGCGGACCAACAGCACGAAACACCGGGGAGCTGTTTTTT
j_gene: TRBJ1-1; d_gene: TRBD1; abundance: few; v_gene: TRBV5-1; CDR3aa: CASSLGQGMNTEAFF; CDR3nt: TGCGCCAGCAGTCTCGGACAGGGCATGAACACTGAAGCTTTCTTT
j_gene: TRBJ2-7; d_gene: .; abundance: .; v_gene: TRBV16; CDR3aa: CASNLGGGQYEQYF; CDR3nt: TGTGCCAGCAATTTGGGCGGGGGACAATACGAGCAGTACTTC
j_gene: TRBJ1-4; d_gene: .; abundance: .; v_gene: TRBV25-1; CDR3aa: CATSRDIATNEKLFF; CDR3nt: TGTGCCACTTCCAGGGATATTGCAACTAATGAAAAACTGTTTTTT
j_gene: TRBJ2-2; d_gene: .; abundance: .; v_gene: TRBV5-4; CDR3aa: CASSPRGGANTGELFF; CDR3nt: TGTGCCAGCAGTCCCCGGGGCGGGGCTAACACCGGGGAGCTGTTTTTT
j_gene: TRBJ2-1; d_gene: TRBD2; abundance: .; v_gene: TRBV13; CDR3aa: CASSLGIAGGSLYNEQFF; CDR3nt: TGTGCCAGCAGCTTAGGCATAGCGGGAGGATCTCTATACAATGAGCAGTTCTTC
j_gene: TRBJ2-2; d_gene: TRBD2; abundance: .; v_gene: TRBV29-1; CDR3aa: CSVGTSDTGELFF; CDR3nt: TGCAGCGTCGGGACTAGCGACACCGGGGAGCTGTTTTTT
j_gene: TRBJ2-1; d_gene: TRBD2; abundance: few; v_gene: TRBV19; CDR3aa: CASTATGTSGVSYNEQFF; CDR3nt: TGTGCCAGTACAGCGACCGGGACTAGCGGGGTTTCCTACAATGAGCAGTTCTTC
j_gene: TRBJ2-7; d_gene: .; abundance: .; v_gene: TRBV30; CDR3aa: CAWSDRAYEQYF; CDR3nt: TGTGCCTGGAGTGACAGGGCCTACGAGCAGTACTTC
j_gene: TRBJ1-4; d_gene: .; abundance: .; v_gene: TRBV6-6; CDR3aa: CASSLSGEKLFF; CDR3nt: TGTGCCAGCAGCCTAAGCGGAGAAAAACTGTTTTTT
j_gene: TRBJ2-7; d_gene: TRBD2; abundance: .; v_gene: TRBV5-1; CDR3aa: CASSFQAGAFYEQYF; CDR3nt: TGCGCCAGCAGCTTTCAAGCGGGAGCATTCTACGAGCAGTACTTC
j_gene: TRBJ2-5; d_gene: .; abundance: .; v_gene: TRBV7-9; CDR3aa: CASSFPDTAQETQYF; CDR3nt: TGTGCCAGCAGCTTTCCCGACACCGCCCAAGAGACCCAGTACTTC
j_gene: TRBJ2-3; d_gene: .; abundance: .; v_gene: TRBV5-4; CDR3aa: CASSLFGDGGTSSDTQYF; CDR3nt: TGTGCCAGCAGCTTGTTTGGGGATGGGGGCACAAGTTCAGATACGCAGTATTTT
j_gene: TRBJ2-7; d_gene: .; abundance: .; v_gene: TRBV28; CDR3aa: CASSTYGDEQYF; CDR3nt: TGTGCCAGTTCCACTTACGGGGACGAGCAGTACTTC
j_gene: TRBJ2-7; d_gene: TRBD1; abundance: .; v_gene: TRBV2; CDR3aa: CASSYNRDRSSYEQYF; CDR3nt: TGTGCCAGCAGCTACAACCGGGACAGGTCCTCCTACGAGCAGTACTTC
j_gene: TRBJ2-3; d_gene: .; abundance: .; v_gene: TRBV4-2; CDR3aa: CASSQDFGDSLGGDTQYF; CDR3nt: TGTGCCAGCAGCCAAGATTTTGGGGACAGCCTCGGGGGAGATACGCAGTATTTT
j_gene: TRBJ2-7; d_gene: TRBD1; abundance: .; v_gene: TRBV19; CDR3aa: CASQDRTGSSYEQYF; CDR3nt: TGTGCCAGCCAAGACAGGACAGGGTCTTCCTACGAGCAGTACTTC
j_gene: TRBJ2-7; d_gene: TRBD1; abundance: .; v_gene: TRBV5-4; CDR3aa: CASSYPDRGGYEQYF; CDR3nt: TGTGCCAGCAGCTACCCGGACAGGGGAGGCTACGAGCAGTACTTC
j_gene: TRBJ2-5; d_gene: TRBD2; abundance: few; v_gene: TRBV5-6; CDR3aa: CASSLTSGRETQYF; CDR3nt: TGTGCCAGCAGCTTGACTAGCGGGAGGGAGACCCAGTACTTC
j_gene: TRBJ2-5; d_gene: TRBD2; abundance: .; v_gene: TRBV5-1; CDR3aa: CASSLGTSGYQETQYF; CDR3nt: TGCGCCAGCAGCTTGGGGACTAGCGGGTACCAAGAGACCCAGTACTTC
j_gene: TRBJ2-3; d_gene: .; abundance: few; v_gene: TRBV5-4; CDR3aa: CASSSGSSTDTQYF; CDR3nt: TGTGCCAGCAGCTCAGGGTCGAGCACAGATACGCAGTATTTT
j_gene: TRBJ1-5; d_gene: .; abundance: .; v_gene: TRBV15; CDR3aa: CATSRDPRGRANQPQHF; CDR3nt: TGTGCCACCAGCAGAGATCCGAGGGGGAGGGCCAATCAGCCCCAGCATTTT
j_gene: TRBJ2-7; d_gene: TRBD1; abundance: few; v_gene: TRBV11-1; CDR3aa: CASNDRVSYEQYF; CDR3nt: TGTGCCAGCAACGACAGGGTCTCCTACGAGCAGTACTTC
j_gene: TRBJ1-4; d_gene: .; abundance: .; v_gene: TRBV5-1; CDR3aa: CASSSEYREKLFF; CDR3nt: TGCGCCAGCAGCTCTGAGTATCGGGAAAAACTGTTTTTT
j_gene: TRBJ2-7; d_gene: TRBD1; abundance: .; v_gene: TRBV6-5; CDR3aa: CASSPATGVSYEQYF; CDR3nt: TGTGCCAGCAGCCCGGCTACAGGGGTCTCCTACGAGCAGTACTTC
j_gene: TRBJ1-2; d_gene: .; abundance: .; v_gene: TRBV5-1; CDR3aa: CASSLVSGQSYGYTF; CDR3nt: TGCGCCAGCAGCTTGGTATCCGGACAGTCCTATGGCTACACCTTC
j_gene: TRBJ2-3; d_gene: .; abundance: .; v_gene: TRBV30; CDR3aa: CAWSLGGTDTQYF; CDR3nt: TGTGCCTGGTCCTTAGGGGGCACAGATACGCAGTATTTT
j_gene: TRBJ1-1; d_gene: .; abundance: .; v_gene: TRBV5-4; CDR3aa: CASSLPRPGPGTEAFF; CDR3nt: TGTGCCAGCAGCTTGCCCCGGCCCGGTCCGGGCACTGAAGCTTTCTTT
j_gene: TRBJ1-6; d_gene: .; abundance: .; v_gene: TRBV5-4; CDR3aa: CASSLGAVYNSPLHF; CDR3nt: TGTGCCAGCAGCTTGGGGGCAGTTTATAATTCACCCCTCCACTTT
j_gene: TRBJ2-7; d_gene: .; abundance: .; v_gene: TRBV5-4; CDR3aa: CASSLGSSSYEQYF; CDR3nt: TGTGCCAGCAGCTTGGGTAGTAGCTCCTACGAGCAGTACTTC
j_gene: TRBJ2-5; d_gene: .; abundance: .; v_gene: TRBV7-8; CDR3aa: CASSLGFGIGETQYF; CDR3nt: TGTGCCAGCAGCTTAGGGTTTGGAATCGGGGAGACCCAGTACTTC
j_gene: TRBJ2-7; d_gene: TRBD2; abundance: .; v_gene: TRBV7-3; CDR3aa: CASSAQAGDSYEQYF; CDR3nt: TGTGCCAGCAGCGCCCAAGCGGGAGATTCGTACGAGCAGTACTTC
j_gene: TRBJ2-3; d_gene: TRBD2; abundance: .; v_gene: TRBV5-1; CDR3aa: CASSWGTSPDTQYF; CDR3nt: TGCGCCAGCAGCTGGGGGACTAGCCCAGATACGCAGTATTTT
j_gene: TRBJ2-2; d_gene: TRBD1; abundance: .; v_gene: TRBV7-8; CDR3aa: CASSQIPDRDDTGELFF; CDR3nt: TGTGCCAGCAGCCAAATACCGGACAGGGACGACACCGGGGAGCTGTTTTTT
j_gene: TRBJ2-5; d_gene: TRBD2; abundance: .; v_gene: TRBV11-3; CDR3aa: CASSLGRGTGQETQYF; CDR3nt: TGTGCCAGCAGCTTAGGGCGGGGGACGGGCCAAGAGACCCAGTACTTC
j_gene: TRBJ2-3; d_gene: .; abundance: few; v_gene: TRBV5-1; CDR3aa: CASSQQKTSTDTQYF; CDR3nt: TGCGCCAGCAGCCAACAGAAGACGAGCACAGATACGCAGTATTTT
j_gene: TRBJ2-3; d_gene: TRBD2; abundance: .; v_gene: TRBV4-1; CDR3aa: CASSHGGRAGNTDTQYF; CDR3nt: TGCGCCAGCAGCCATGGCGGGAGGGCCGGTAACACAGATACGCAGTATTTT
j_gene: TRBJ2-7; d_gene: .; abundance: .; v_gene: TRBV5-4; CDR3aa: CASSLDRVKPYEQYF; CDR3nt: TGTGCCAGCAGCTTGGACAGGGTAAAACCCTACGAGCAGTACTTC